A selection of T cell receptor beta chains follows, all from one sample in a study of blood T cell repertoires in COVID-19. TCRdb's copy holds only in-frame clones and misses some; the assay was immunoSEQ multiplex PCR. This sample carries around 190,000 clones, around 83% of them seen once, and the ten largest clones take more than 1.5%. Sequences were obtained from peripheral blood. The receptors were sampled from a human donor in a cohort sampled during active COVID-19. CDR3s include the opening cysteine and the closing phenylalanine or tryptophan. The order of the fields is V gene, clone size, D gene, J gene, CDR3 DNA, CDR3 protein. A D gene is named only where the DNA matches it firmly. Size is stated for part of the rows, as once, few or many counts, or as a class when the clone is expanded.

TRBV18	-	TRBD1	TRBJ2-7	TGTGCCAGCTCACCGAGGGACAGTCCCCAGATACGGATGCACTTC	CASSPRDSPQIRMHF
TRBV5-4	few	TRBD2	TRBJ2-2	TGTGCCAGCAGCTTGAGCCGGGGGGTCGGCACCGGGGAGCTGTTTTTT	CASSLSRGVGTGELFF
TRBV7-2	-	-	TRBJ1-6	TGTGCCAGCAGCCCAGAGGAGAGGGTGTTATCTTCACCCCTCCACTTT	CASSPEERVLSSPLHF
TRBV6-5	-	-	TRBJ1-2	TGTGCCAGCGGGCGAGAGACAGTTAATGGCTACACCTTC	CASGRETVNGYTF
TRBV7-6	once	TRBD1	TRBJ1-2	TGTGCCAGCAGCTTGAACGACAGGGGCGGTGGCTACACCTTC	CASSLNDRGGGYTF
TRBV2	-	-	TRBJ2-2	TGTGCCAGCAGTGGCAGTCTGTCCACCGGGGAGCTGTTTTTT	CASSGSLSTGELFF
TRBV5-1	-	-	TRBJ1-2	TGCGCCAGCAGCCCCCCTGAGGGATATGGCTACACCTTC	CASSPPEGYGYTF
TRBV19	-	TRBD1	TRBJ1-2	TGTGCCAGCCAACCCCAGGGGGGATTGTATGGCTACACCTTC	CASQPQGGLYGYTF
TRBV12-3/TRBV12-4	-	TRBD1	TRBJ2-7	TGTGCCAGCAGTTACGACAGGGACTACGAGCAGTACTTC	CASSYDRDYEQYF
TRBV18	-	TRBD1	TRBJ2-5	TGTGCCAGCTCACCATTCACCGGACAGGGGGGGGTACGAGAGACCCAGTACTTC	CASSPFTGQGGVRETQYF
TRBV24-1	once	TRBD1	TRBJ1-1	TGTGCCACCAGTGAGACGACAGGGCGAGGAGGTGAAGCTTTCTTT	CATSETTGRGGEAFF
TRBV9	-	-	TRBJ2-7	TGTGCCAGCAGCGTATTGGGGGGGGGCCCCTACGAGCAGTACTTC	CASSVLGGGPYEQYF
TRBV3-1/TRBV3-2	-	-	TRBJ2-1	TGTGCCAGCAGCCAAGATTACGGCGGGAAAAATGAGCAGTTCTTC	CASSQDYGGKNEQFF
TRBV28	once	-	TRBJ2-7	TGTGCCAGCAGTTTAGTAGGGGACTCCTACGAGCAGTACTTC	CASSLVGDSYEQYF
TRBV20-1	-	-	TRBJ2-7	TGCAGTGCTAGTTCCCGAGCCGACGAGCAGTACTTC	CSASSRADEQYF
TRBV9	-	TRBD1	TRBJ2-4	TGTGCCAGCAGCCGGGACAGCAAAAACATTCAGTACTTC	CASSRDSKNIQYF
TRBV18	-	TRBD2	TRBJ2-7	TGTGCCAGCTCACCAAAGACTAGCGGGAGTTACGAGCAGTACTTC	CASSPKTSGSYEQYF
TRBV7-3	-	TRBD2	TRBJ2-3	TGTGCCAGCAGCCCAGGACTAGCGGGGGCAGATACGCAGTATTTT	CASSPGLAGADTQYF
TRBV27	few	-	TRBJ2-7	TGTGCCAGCAGTTCCCTTGAGGGTCGCTACGAGCAGTACTTC	CASSSLEGRYEQYF
TRBV20-1	-	-	TRBJ1-1	TGCAGTGCTTGGGGGGACACTGAAGCTTTCTTT	CSAWGDTEAFF
TRBV19	-	TRBD1	TRBJ1-2	TGTGTCAGTAGTAAGCAAGGGGGCGACTATGGCTACACCTTC	CVSSKQGGDYGYTF
TRBV7-2	-	TRBD1	TRBJ2-4	TGTGCCAGCAGCTCCCAGACAGGGAACGGAAACATTCAGTACTTC	CASSSQTGNGNIQYF
TRBV5-4	-	TRBD1	TRBJ1-2	TGTGCCAGCAGCTTGGATGGGGACAGGACCCATGGCTACACCTTC	CASSLDGDRTHGYTF
TRBV25-1	-	TRBD2	TRBJ2-7	TGTGCCAGCAGTAGCGGGAGGGCCTGGGCCGAGCAGTACTTC	CASSSGRAWAEQYF
TRBV5-1	-	-	TRBJ1-5	TGCGCCAGCAGCCTCGGACAGTATAGCAATCAGCCCCAGCATTTT	CASSLGQYSNQPQHF
TRBV5-7	-	-	TRBJ1-1	TGTGCCAGCAGCTTAACGGGGGGGGGCACTGAAGCTTTCTTT	CASSLTGGGTEAFF
TRBV13	-	-	TRBJ2-7	TGTGCCAGCAGCTTACGACGGAGCTCCTACGAGCAGTACTTC	CASSLRRSSYEQYF
TRBV5-4	-	-	TRBJ2-7	TGTGCCAGCAGCTTGGGGTCAGGCTCCTACGAGCAGTACTTC	CASSLGSGSYEQYF
TRBV5-1	-	-	TRBJ1-1	TGCGCCAGCACTAGGGACTTAGAATTGGCTGAAGCTTTCTTT	CASTRDLELAEAFF
TRBV6-5	few	TRBD1	TRBJ1-3	TGTGCCAGCAGTTACTCGACAGGGACCGGAAACACCATATATTTT	CASSYSTGTGNTIYF
TRBV6-5	-	-	TRBJ2-7	TGTGCCAGCAGTTACCAGCGGGAGCAGTACTTC	CASSYQREQYF
TRBV5-8	-	-	TRBJ1-4	TGTGCCAGCAGCCACGGGGGGCTTGAGGAAAAACTGTTTTTT	CASSHGGLEEKLFF
TRBV4-3	-	TRBD2	TRBJ2-7	TGCGCCAGCAGCCCGGGACTAGCGGGAGATATCCCCGCCTACGAGCAGTACTTC	CASSPGLAGDIPAYEQYF
TRBV6-5	-	TRBD1	TRBJ1-6	TGTGCCAGCACTTACCAGGACAGGGATAATTCACCCCTCCACTTT	CASTYQDRDNSPLHF
TRBV18	-	TRBD1	TRBJ2-5	TGTGCCAGCTCAGCTGGACAGGGGGAGACCCAGTACTTC	CASSAGQGETQYF
TRBV24-1	few	-	TRBJ2-6	TGTGCCACCAGTGGGGAGGTCGGGGCCAACGTCCTGACTTTC	CATSGEVGANVLTF
TRBV27	-	-	TRBJ2-1	TGTGCCAGCAGTTTAAGGCGGGTGCAGGATGAGCAGTTCTTC	CASSLRRVQDEQFF
TRBV6-2/TRBV6-3	-	-	TRBJ1-5	TGTGCCAGCAGTCCAGCCCGGGGCAATCAGCCCCAGCATTTT	CASSPARGNQPQHF
TRBV7-7	-	-	TRBJ2-7	TGTGCTAGCAGCTTACTGGGGGCCGAGCAGTACTTC	CASSLLGAEQYF
TRBV4-1	-	TRBD1	TRBJ1-2	TGCGCCAGCAGCCAAGGGACAGGGAATGATTACACCTTC	CASSQGTGNDYTF
TRBV14	-	-	TRBJ2-6	TGTGCCAGCAGCCCCCATCCGGGCTCTGGGGCCAACGTCCTGACTTTC	CASSPHPGSGANVLTF
TRBV6-2/TRBV6-3	-	-	TRBJ2-5	TGTGCCAGCAGTCGAAGGCGAGGGGAGACCCAGTACTTC	CASSRRRGETQYF
TRBV24-1	-	-	TRBJ1-6	TGTGCCACCTGGGTCTATGACACGAGCTCCTATAATTCACCCCTCCACTTT	CATWVYDTSSYNSPLHF
TRBV20-1	-	-	TRBJ2-7	TGCAGTGCTAGCTCCTCCTACGAGCAGTACTTC	CSASSSYEQYF
TRBV10-2	-	-	TRBJ2-7	TGCGCCAGCAGTGAAATGAACTGGGCCGAGCAGTACTTC	CASSEMNWAEQYF